The next 17 T cell receptor beta chains were all read from a single sample in a study of T cell changes during pregnancy in multiple sclerosis. The repertoire was sequenced with immunoSEQ multiplex PCR; TCRdb's copy has only in-frame clones and lacks some. The sample yields approximately 40,000 clones, under 95% seen once. Sequenced material: CD4+ T cells from peripheral blood mononuclear cells, taken in the third trimester of pregnancy. These receptors were collected from a female donor with multiple sclerosis, enrolled in a pregnancy study.

This clone is a singleton in its sample. The CDR3 protein is CASSLDTSGGTGELFF. The CDR3 bases are TGCGCCAGCAGCTTGGATACTAGCGGCGGCACCGGGGAGCTGTTTTTT. The genes are TRBV5-1 and TRBJ2-2; the match to TRBD2 covers 8 bases. This CDR3 contains 16 residues. Unmatched junction bases numbered 5, after V lost 0 bases and J lost 4 bases. Germline-derived CDR1 and CDR2 are SGHRS and YFSETQ.

The chain recombines TRBV7-9 with TRBJ1-1; D is ambiguous. The CDR3 totals 12 residues. Germline V gene data show CDR1 as SEHNR and CDR2 as FQNEAQ (reference sequence). Trimming took 2 bases from V and 4 from J, leaving 5 bases between them. The CDR3: CASSLSGTEAFF. In DNA form, the CDR3 reads TGTGCCAGCAGCTTATCGGGCACTGAAGCTTTCTTT.

This clone is categorized as medium-sized. The V call is TRBV7-2, the J call TRBJ1-1; TRBD1 might be the D (5 bases). The CDR3 spans 13 residues. Trimming removed 2 bases from V and 1 base from J, with 5 bases in between. CDR1 and CDR2 (germline): SGHTA, FQGNSA. The CDR3 bases are TGTGCCAGCAGCTTACAGGGGAACACTGAAGCTTTCTTT. Residues: CASSLQGNTEAFF.

V is TRBV5-4 and J is TRBJ1-2; no clear D. The V gene lost 2 bases and the J gene lost 8 bases, with 10 bases spanning the gap. The CDR3 is 12 amino acids. Germline V lookup: CDR1 SGHNT, CDR2 YYREEE (reference sequence). The CDR3 DNA sequence: TGTGCCAGCAGCTTCAGGTTAAAAGGCTACACCTTC. This sequence encodes CASSFRLKGYTF.

The chain is built from TRBV5-4 and TRBJ2-1, with 9 bases lining up with TRBD1. Trimming took 3 bases from V and 1 from J; bases not matched to a gene: 2. This CDR3 has 15 amino acids. Germline V CDR1 and CDR2: SGHNT, YYREEE (reference sequence). The CDR3 loop is CASSSGQGSYNEQFF. The CDR3 DNA is TGTGCCAGCAGCTCGGGACAGGGATCCTACAATGAGCAGTTCTTC.

This chain connects TRBV5-1 to TRBJ2-4, with 11 bases fitting TRBD2. CDR3 length: 19 residues. From germline, CDR1 is SGHRS and CDR2 YFSETQ. J lost 0 bases, V lost 2 bases, and 10 bases had no gene match. The CDR3 nucleotides are TGCGCCAGCAGCTTTCATTTAGCGGGAGGGACTCTAGCCAAAAACATTCAGTACTTC. This translates into CASSFHLAGGTLAKNIQYF.

This clone was found once. This CDR3 is CASSDMGLAGGPYEQYF. The CDR3 region has the DNA TGCGCCAGCAGTGATATGGGACTAGCGGGAGGCCCCTACGAGCAGTACTTC. The genes are TRBV10-1 and TRBJ2-7, with TRBD2 matching over 15 bases. Germline CDR1 reads WNHNN; CDR2 reads SYGVQD (reference sequence). The CDR3 runs 17 residues. After removal of 3 bases from V and 2 bases from J, the junction contained 5 bases not matched to a gene.

The chain employs TRBV2 and TRBJ2-1; no firm D call. CDR1 and CDR2 from the germline V gene are SNHLY and FYNNEI. The ends were cut back, 4 bases at V and 4 bases at J, with 8 bases in the middle. The length of the CDR3 is 13 residues. The CDR3 DNA reads TGTGCCAGCAGTGTCAATCAGTACAATGAGCAGTTCTTC. Translating gives CASSVNQYNEQFF.

This sequence joins TRBV28 and TRBJ2-7; 12 nucleotides match TRBD2. The CDR3 length is 15 residues. Germline trimming cut 3 bases from V and 7 bases from J; bases unmatched to any gene: 7. Germline CDR1 reads MDHEN; CDR2 reads SYDVKM. The CDR3 sequence is CASSFRLAGVSEQYF. The CDR3 nucleotides are TGTGCCAGCAGTTTTCGACTAGCGGGAGTCAGTGAGCAGTACTTC.

This rearrangement joins TRBV7-2 to TRBJ2-1; D unclear. The germline CDR1 and CDR2 sequences are SGHTA and FQGNSA. V lost 5 bases, J lost 4 bases, and 6 bases lay in between. This CDR3 comprises 12 residues. The CDR3 sequence: CASSQMYNEQFF. The CDR3 DNA reads TGTGCCAGCAGCCAGATGTACAATGAGCAGTTCTTC. Looking up the rest from reference TRBV7-2 and TRBJ2-1 gives the full variable domain: GAGVSQSPSNKVTEKGKDVELRCDPISGHTALYWYRQSLGQGLEFLIYFQGNSAPDKSGLPSDRFSAERTGGSVSTLTIQRTQQEDSAVYLCASSQMYNEQFFGPGTRLTVL.

This clone is a singleton in its sample. This chain's CDR3 is CASSLPGGETQYF. The CDR3 nucleotides read TGTGCCAGCAGCTTGCCAGGGGGTGAGACCCAGTACTTC. The gene calls are TRBV5-6 and TRBJ2-5; TRBD1 matches 7 bases. The CDR3 is 13 amino acids. V shed 1 base and J 5 bases; nucleotides not matched to a gene: 2. Germline assignment: CDR1 SGHDT and CDR2 YYEEEE.

The chain couples TRBV14 to TRBJ2-5; no definite D call. V was cut by 4 bases and J by 5 bases, with 8 bases left in between. This CDR3 is built from 12 residues. Germline loops: CDR1 SGHDN, CDR2 FVKESK. The CDR3 loop is CASSPGRETQYF. Written as DNA, the CDR3 is TGTGCCAGCAGCCCCGGCAGGGAGACCCAGTACTTC.

The rearrangement uses TRBV10-2 and TRBJ1-1; 7 bases agree with TRBD1. J gave up 5 bases and V 4 bases, and 7 bases lay outside the gene matches. This CDR3 contains 14 residues. CDR1 WSHSY and CDR2 SAAADI come from the germline V gene. The CDR3 sequence: CASSGGQLRTEAFF. CDR3 bases: TGCGCCAGCAGTGGGGGACAGCTGAGAACTGAAGCTTTCTTT.

The rearrangement links TRBV10-3 to TRBJ1-1; TRBD1 matches 8 bases. J gave up 1 base and V 10 bases, and 17 bases lay outside the gene matches. This CDR3 has 17 amino acids. Germline V gene data show CDR1 as ENHRY and CDR2 as SYGVKD. CDR3: CATLDRDNSWENTEAFF. The DNA of the CDR3 is TGTGCCACCCTGGACAGGGATAACTCTTGGGAGAACACTGAAGCTTTCTTT.

The chain is built from TRBV18 and TRBJ2-2; 10 positions match TRBD1. Losses at the gene ends were 4 bases for V and 4 bases for J; bases not matched to a gene: 3. The CDR3 runs 15 residues. Germline V gene sequence: CDR1 KGHSH, CDR2 LQKENI. The CDR3 here is CASSRGQGGTGELFF. In DNA form, the CDR3 reads TGTGCCAGCTCACGCGGACAGGGGGGCACCGGGGAGCTGTTTTTT.

The chain uses TRBV5-4 and TRBJ2-2, with 10 positions matching TRBD1. Germline lookup yields CDR1 SGHNT and CDR2 YYREEE (reference sequence). Trimming at V came to 1 base and at J to 5 bases, leaving 8 bases not matched to a gene. The CDR3 sequence is 17 residues long. CDR3 nucleotides: TGTGCCAGCAGCTTGTCACCCGGGACAGGGGTTACCGGGGAGCTGTTTTTT. Its translation: CASSLSPGTGVTGELFF.

The chain couples TRBV28 to TRBJ2-3; possible D gene TRBD1, 5 bases. The CDR3 covers 17 residues. The germline V gene encodes CDR1 MDHEN and CDR2 SYDVKM. The V gene lost 5 bases and the J gene lost 0 bases, with 18 bases spanning the gap. The DNA for the CDR3 is TGTGCCAGCAGTCCCCCCGTGCAGGGAACTAGCACAGATACGCAGTATTTT. Its protein is CASSPPVQGTSTDTQYF.